This T cell receptor (beta chain) was sequenced in a study of blood T cell repertoires in COVID-19 (dated by TCRdb to the early 2020s). Background for the entire study: Samples covering the acute and convalescent phases of COVID-19 were provided by collaborators in the United States, Italy and Spain. Deeply sampled blood TCRbeta repertoires from subjects exposed to, actively infected with, or recovered from COVID-19 were included in the dataset. The material from the prospective study consisted of cDNA or gDNA derived from T cells, B-cell-depleted T cells, or PBMCs. Where available, HLA class I and class II types were obtained from metadata supplied by the sample provider rather than from assay-based typing. The repertoires were released in a freely available public database intended as a resource for research on the immune response to SARS-CoV-2. Sample metadata almost always included a de-identified subject ID, COVID-19 status, age in years and sex. The samples were drawn from two sources: the first 160 participants of the ongoing ImmuneRACE study, and some 1,300 subjects contributed by 6 global collaborators.

General findings and caveats noted by the study authors: Clinical and demographic metadata were provided uncurated, with the amount varying by source and participant.

About this clone itself: Its antigen is currently not known. No base quality values were provided; no much bigger clone lies one nucleotide off.

CDR1 and CDR2 are drawn from the germline V gene: MNHEY, SVGAGI. Its CDR3 holds 14 amino acids, cysteine through phenylalanine. The sequence is cut down to CDR3 DNA, 42 bases in frame from base 1. The V and J ends are trimmed by 4 bases and 8 bases, leaving 14 bases between them. TCRbeta CDR3 regions were amplified from genomic DNA by means of the immunoSEQ Assay, a bias-controlled multiplex PCR. The authors' analysis ran thus. Nucleated cell counts per sample were estimated from amplification of reference gene primers within the assay. To quantify the absolute abundance of each unique TCRbeta CDR3 rearrangement, sequence reads were collapsed and filtered. Productive Simpson clonality was computed per sample as the square root of Simpson's diversity index over productive rearrangements. TCRdb holds this immuneACCESS table with in-frame rearrangements only. Some clones are missing; in checked studies, unresolved V genes explain under half, and the rest has no known cause. D and trimming were read from the DNA, whereas the V and J calls and clone size are those reported in that table. For this sample the table gives some 330,000 clones, of which roughly 90% were detected only once. The ten largest account for 1.5% to 2% of the sample.

In Seattle, one collaborating source enrolled patients while the infection was active and tracked those patients longitudinally over the course of disease. Whole blood was collected in K2EDTA tubes by collaborating institutions according to the institutions' own protocols. For TCRbeta analysis, collaborators shipped samples in one of three forms: frozen whole blood, isolated PBMCs, or DNA extracted from either of those sample types. The sequenced sample consisted of peripheral blood. Rearrangement joined TRBV6-5 to TRBJ1-4; the D gene is perhaps TRBD1, on 6 matching bases. This TCR derives from a woman younger than 45 with COVID-19, enrolled during active disease. The nucleotide sequence reads TGTGCCAGCAGTTTTCAGGGAGGGGGGGAAAAACTGTTTTTT. Translated, this is CASSFQGGGEKLFF.